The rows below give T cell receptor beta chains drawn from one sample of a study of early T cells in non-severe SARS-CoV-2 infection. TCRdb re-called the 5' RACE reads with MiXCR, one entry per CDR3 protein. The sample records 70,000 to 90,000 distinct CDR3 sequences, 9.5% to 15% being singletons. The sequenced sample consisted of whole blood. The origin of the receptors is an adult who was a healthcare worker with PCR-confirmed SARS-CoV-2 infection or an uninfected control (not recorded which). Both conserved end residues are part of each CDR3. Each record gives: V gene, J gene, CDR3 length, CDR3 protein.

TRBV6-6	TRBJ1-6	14	CASGPGEANSPLHF
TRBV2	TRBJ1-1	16	CASSEALRGTARFCYF
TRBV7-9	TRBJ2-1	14	CASGLHTSGNEQFF
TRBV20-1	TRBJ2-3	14	CSARGSGRGDTQYF
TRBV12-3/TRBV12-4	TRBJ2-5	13	CASSSSPRETQYF
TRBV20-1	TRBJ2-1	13	CSANRQGHNEQFF
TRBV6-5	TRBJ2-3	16	CASSSLPGGGTDTQYF
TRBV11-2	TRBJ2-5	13	CASSPAYQETQYF
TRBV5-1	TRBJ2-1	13	CASLGTEYNEQFF
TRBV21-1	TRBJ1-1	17	CASSKRDRATMNTEAFF
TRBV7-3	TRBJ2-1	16	CASSLQAGVSYNEQFF
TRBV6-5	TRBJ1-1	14	CASSYKGPGTEAFF
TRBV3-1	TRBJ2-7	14	CASNQQGRFYEQYF
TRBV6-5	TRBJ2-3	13	CASRPGGAYTQYF
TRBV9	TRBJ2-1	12	CASSFDLDEQFF
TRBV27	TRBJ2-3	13	CASYRRREDTQYF
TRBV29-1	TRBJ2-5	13	CSVGLPPEETQYF
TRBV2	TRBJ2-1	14	CASSAGGNYNEQFF
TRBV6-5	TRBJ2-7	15	CASRETSKKIHEQYF
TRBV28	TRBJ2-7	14	CASSLTSGSSGQYF
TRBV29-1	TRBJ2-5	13	CSVRRGAAETQYF
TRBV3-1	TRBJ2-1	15	CASSQDGRLKNEQFF
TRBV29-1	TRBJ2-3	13	CSVVSGGADTQYF
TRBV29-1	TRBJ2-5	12	CSVTEGGETQYF
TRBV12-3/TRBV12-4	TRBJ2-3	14	CASSYTSPGDTQYF
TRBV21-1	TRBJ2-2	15	CASAPTVTNTGELFF
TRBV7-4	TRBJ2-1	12	CASSPARPEQFF
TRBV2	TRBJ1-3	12	CASRDRGNTIYF
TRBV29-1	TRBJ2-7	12	CSVEGQGDEQYF
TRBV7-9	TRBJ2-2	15	CASSFGLRNTGELFF
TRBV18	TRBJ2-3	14	CASSFSGRTDTQYF
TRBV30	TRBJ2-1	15	CAWTFGTSGYNEQFF
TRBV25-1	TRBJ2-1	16	CASSEFGSSSYNEQFF
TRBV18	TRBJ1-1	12	CASSPQSTEAFF
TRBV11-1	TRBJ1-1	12	CASSLRYTEAFF
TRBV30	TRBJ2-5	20	CAWSASPLSRERTYQETQYF
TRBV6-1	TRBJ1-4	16	CASRAQPVATNEKLFF
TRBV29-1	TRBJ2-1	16	CSVEGLAGEGYNEQFF
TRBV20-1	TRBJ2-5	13	CSAPGTAKETQYF
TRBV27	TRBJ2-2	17	CASSLFGRRGNTGELSF